These T cell receptor beta chains were read from a single sample in a study of tumor-infiltrating lymphocytes in glioblastoma multiforme. MiXCR, run by TCRdb on the multiplex PCR reads, gives a single entry per CDR3 protein. The sample includes about 11,000 distinct CDR3 sequences, about three quarters seen only once; the top ten take 40%. Specimen: brain tumor tissue. The receptors derive from a male donor with glioblastoma. The conserved cysteine and the conserved F or W are not part of the CDR3 here.

ATRQGRRYEQY	TRBV6-1	TRBJ2-7
ASSPRGAGEKLF	TRBV11-2	TRBJ1-4
ASSLGQGVNEQF	TRBV11-3	TRBJ2-1
SAAPSGSPYEQY	TRBV20-1	TRBJ2-7
SATRSGAVGATQY	TRBV20-1	TRBJ2-5
SVGGTSVLSHNEQF	TRBV29-1	TRBJ2-1
SVARDRESLLT	TRBV29-1	TRBJ1-6
ASSLAARGPSRNKQF	TRBV11-2	TRBJ2-1
SARETSGAPYEQY	TRBV20-1	TRBJ2-7
ASSGGSSGISSGPYNEQF	TRBV11-3	TRBJ2-1
ASSLFPGTGFPYEQY	TRBV11-2	TRBJ2-7
AWSSGATYNEQF	TRBV30	TRBJ2-1
ASSLNSGGQETQY	TRBV11-2	TRBJ2-5
SVRQTAYEQY	TRBV29-1	TRBJ2-7
ASSLGAGYTYEQY	TRBV12-3/TRBV12-4	TRBJ2-7
ASSTTSRLVGETGELF	TRBV11-3	TRBJ2-2
SATERLAVNEQF	TRBV20-1	TRBJ2-1
ASSTFPHRGPVCYEQY	TRBV11-2	TRBJ2-7
ASSDIGETGANVLT	TRBV6-1	TRBJ2-6
ASSLGRGYEQY	TRBV11-2	TRBJ2-7
TSSLDEPLDTQY	TRBV11-2	TRBJ2-3
ASSGPGVEAF	TRBV6-5	TRBJ1-1
SARADGLPTQY	TRBV20-1	TRBJ2-3
SAKGWTSGNEQY	TRBV20-1	TRBJ2-7
ASSSRRGPSYEQY	TRBV11-2	TRBJ2-7